These 21 T cell receptor beta chains were all obtained from the same sample, sequenced in a study of cytomegalovirus exposure and HLA in healthy donors. Researchers ran the PCR with 60 Vbeta and 13 Jbeta primers. This table comes from immunoSEQ multiplex PCR, and its TCRdb copy is limited to in-frame clones, with some not included. The table lists approximately 110,000 clones, 77% of them singletons. The sequenced sample was PBMCs. All receptors come from a human donor in good health.

A remark on this clone: Germline is not matched at one junction end, which may reflect a read error. The chain carries TRBV5-6 and TRBJ2-5; no reliable D call. Germline CDR1 is SGHDT and CDR2 is YYEEEE. This CDR3 contains 12 residues. The CDR3 sequence is CAGSSFRETQYF. In DNA form, the CDR3 reads TGTGCCGGCAGCTCGTTTCGGGAGACCCAGTACTTC.

The chain recombines TRBV7-9 with TRBJ2-7; no reliable D call. Germline CDR1 SEHNR, CDR2 FQNEAQ (reference sequence). The CDR3 runs 12 residues. With 1 base removed from V and 3 bases from J, the gap between germline ends came to 4 bases. The CDR3, as DNA: TGTGCCAGCAGCTTAGGAGACTACGAGCAGTACTTC. Its protein product is CASSLGDYEQYF.

The table lists this clone with a few counts. The V gene is TRBV28, the J gene TRBJ1-2, with D perhaps matching TRBD1 (6 bases). The germline V and J ends were trimmed by 6 bases and 2 bases, with 19 bases remaining between them. The CDR3 runs 16 residues. Germline CDR1 reads MDHEN; CDR2 reads SYDVKM. The CDR3 DNA reads as TGTGCCAGCAGAACCGCGAGTGGGGGCAGCAACTATGGCTACACCTTC. It yields the protein CASRTASGGSNYGYTF.

This clone appeared once. V is TRBV6-1 and J is TRBJ2-2; tentatively, D is TRBD2 (7 bases). The V and J ends lost 3 bases and 6 bases respectively, with 14 bases between them. Looked up from germline, CDR1 is MNHNS and CDR2 is SASEGT. The CDR3 has 15 amino acids. The CDR3 region is CASSDRGAEAGELFF. The CDR3 DNA is TGTGCCAGCAGTGATCGGGGGGCGGAGGCCGGGGAGCTGTTTTTT.

This clone was observed a single time. The V call is TRBV2, the J call TRBJ1-1; TRBD1 matches at 7 bases. This CDR3 is built from 15 residues. Germline V gives CDR1 SNHLY, CDR2 FYNNEI. J gave up 5 bases and V 4 bases, and 10 bases lay outside the gene matches. The CDR3 here is CASSGDPGGRTEAFF. The DNA for the CDR3 is TGTGCCAGCAGTGGAGACCCAGGGGGGAGGACTGAAGCTTTCTTT.

The chain combines TRBV6-5 with TRBJ1-5; 9 bases agree with TRBD1. V gave up 5 bases and J gave up 8 bases; unmatched junction bases: 7. This CDR3 contains 14 residues. Germline assignment: CDR1 MNHEY and CDR2 SVGAGI. The CDR3 region has the DNA TGTGCCAGCAGTGAGCCACAGGGGGCGAAGCCCCAGCATTTT. It specifies CASSEPQGAKPQHF.

The rearrangement joins TRBV11-2 to TRBJ2-7; 7 bases fit TRBD1. The CDR3 runs to 16 residues. Per the germline V gene, CDR1 is SGHAT and CDR2 is FQNNGV. Unmatched junction bases numbered 11, after V lost 1 base and J lost 5 bases. The CDR3 sequence is CASSLGLAGTADEQYF. In DNA, the CDR3 is TGTGCCAGCAGCTTAGGCCTAGCCGGGACAGCGGACGAGCAGTACTTC. Using reference TRBV11-2 and TRBJ2-7 for the parts outside the CDR3, the full variable domain is EAGVAQSPRYKIIEKRQSVAFWCNPISGHATLYWYQQILGQGPKLLIQFQNNGVVDDSQLPKDRFSAERLKGVDSTLKIQPAKLEDSAVYLCASSLGLAGTADEQYFGPGTRLTVT.

The rearrangement joins TRBV19 to TRBJ1-1; 9 bases line up with TRBD1. The CDR3 length is 14 residues. The germline V gene encodes CDR1 LNHDA and CDR2 SQIVND (reference sequence). V trimming: 3 bases; J trimming: 6 bases; junction bases outside the gene matches: 5. CDR3 protein: CASSIWGQGSEAFF. The DNA for the CDR3 is TGTGCCAGTAGTATTTGGGGACAGGGTTCTGAAGCTTTCTTT.

The rearrangement joins TRBV7-3 to TRBJ1-3, with a possible D match to TRBD1 (6 bases). Germline CDR1 SGHTA, CDR2 FQGTGA. V lost 4 bases, J lost 4 bases, and 14 bases lay in between. This CDR3 is built from 15 residues. CDR3 nucleotide sequence: TGTGCCAGCAGCTCACAGGGAAGAATGGGAAACACCATATATTTT. This sequence encodes CASSSQGRMGNTIYF.

This chain uses TRBV29-1 with TRBJ1-5; TRBD1 aligns across 9 bases. The CDR3 covers 14 residues. Germline V gene lookup returns CDR1 SQVTM and CDR2 ANQGSEA. With 6 bases clipped from V and 7 bases from J, the junction kept 10 bases outside the gene matches. CDR3 loop: CSVAYRDRAQPQHF. CDR3 nucleotide sequence: TGCAGCGTCGCTTACCGGGACAGGGCCCAGCCCCAGCATTTT.

The chain uses TRBV7-3 and TRBJ2-5, with 10 positions matching TRBD1. With the DNA end fitting TRBJ2-7 better, the J assignment may be wrong. This CDR3 comprises 14 residues. Per the germline V gene, CDR1 is SGHTA and CDR2 is FQGTGA. The DNA for the CDR3 is TGTGCCACCCTACCGGGACAGGGGTCCTACGAGCAGTACTTC. Residues: CATLPGQGSYEQYF.

The chain recombines TRBV2 with TRBJ1-4; D uncertain. Germline loops: CDR1 SNHLY, CDR2 FYNNEI. V was trimmed by 5 bases and J by 4 bases, leaving 11 bases between them. There are 14 residues in the CDR3. The CDR3 bases are TGTGCCAGCAGTACACGGGTTGATAATGAAAAACTGTTTTTT. Protein: CASSTRVDNEKLFF. Looking up the rest from reference TRBV2 and TRBJ1-4 gives the full variable domain: EPEVTQTPSHQVTQMGQEVILRCVPISNHLYFYWYRQILGQKVEFLVSFYNNEISEKSEIFDDQFSVERPDGSNFTLKIRSTKLEDSAMYFCASSTRVDNEKLFFGSGTQLSVL.

The chain employs TRBV6-4 and TRBJ1-1, with 7 positions matching TRBD1. Germline-derived CDR1 and CDR2 are MRHNA and SNTAGT. The V segment lost 4 bases and the J segment 2 bases; nucleotides outside the gene matches: 4. This CDR3 region has 14 residues. The CDR3 coding sequence is TGTGCCAGCAGTGCGCAGGGGGGAAACACTGAAGCTTTCTTT. Its translation is CASSAQGGNTEAFF.

This chain links TRBV2 with TRBJ2-7; no clear D. This CDR3 has 11 residues. Germline-derived CDR1 and CDR2 are SNHLY and FYNNEI. V shed 1 base and J shed 5 bases, with 3 bases lying between them. CDR3 sequence (DNA): TGTGCCAGCAGTGAAGACAACGAGCAGTACTTC. As protein: CASSEDNEQYF.

On this clone: One end of the junction fails to match germline, which may point to a read error. CDR3 sequence (DNA): TGTTCCAGCAGCCAACAGGCGGCCTATGGCTACACCTTC. This translates into CSSSQQAAYGYTF. The V and J genes are TRBV7-9 and TRBJ1-2, with D maybe TRBD1 (5 bases). The CDR3 loop spans 13 amino acids. CDR1 SEHNR and CDR2 FQNEAQ come from the germline V gene (reference sequence).

The chain has TRBV19 and TRBJ2-6; no definite D call. Germline V gene lookup returns CDR1 LNHDA and CDR2 SQIVND (reference sequence). The CDR3 is 16 residues long. Trimming left V 3 bases short and J 0 bases short, with 9 bases between. CDR3 residues: CASSMGLLSGANVLTF. CDR3 in DNA: TGTGCCAGTAGTATGGGCCTCCTCTCTGGGGCCAACGTCCTGACTTTC.

The rearrangement uses TRBV7-2 and TRBJ1-1, with D possibly being TRBD1 (5 bases). The germline V gene encodes CDR1 SGHTA and CDR2 FQGNSA. V was pared by 3 bases and J by 1 base, with 9 bases between. This CDR3 has 14 amino acids. For the CDR3, the DNA is TGTGCCAGCAGCTTCGGGGGTGGGAACACTGAAGCTTTCTTT. Translation gives CASSFGGGNTEAFF.

The chain employs TRBV6-1 and TRBJ2-6, with D possibly being TRBD1 (5 bases). Trimming pared 4 bases from V and 4 bases from J, leaving 11 bases between. CDR3 length: 15 amino acids. Germline CDR1 is MNHNS and CDR2 is SASEGT. CDR3 sequence reads: CASSVQGTGANVLTF. The DNA of the CDR3 is TGTGCCAGCAGTGTGCAGGGCACAGGGGCCAACGTCCTGACTTTC.

The chain is built from TRBV5-1 and TRBJ2-1; D is possibly TRBD2 (5 bases). CDR1 and CDR2 (germline): SGHRS, YFSETQ. Trimming removed 5 bases from V and 3 bases from J, with 21 bases in between. This CDR3 has 17 residues. The DNA for the CDR3 is TGCGCCAGCAGACTTAACTCCGGTGGAGGCAGCTACAATGAGCAGTTCTTC. Its protein product is CASRLNSGGGSYNEQFF.

This chain joins TRBV20-1 and TRBJ2-7; a weak D match, TRBD2 (5 bases). Germline lookup yields CDR1 DFQATT and CDR2 SNEGSKA (reference sequence). V was pared by 3 bases and J by 5 bases, with 8 bases between. The CDR3 extends over 11 amino acids. CDR3 DNA: TGCAGTGCTAGTATGGGAGACGAGCAGTACTTC. It specifies CSASMGDEQYF.

The sample holds a few counts of this clone. The gene calls are TRBV2 and TRBJ2-3, with TRBD1 identical over 8 bases. J was trimmed by 4 bases and V by 11 bases; bases with no gene match: 11. The CDR3 has 14 residues. Germline lookup yields CDR1 SNHLY and CDR2 FYNNEI. DNA of the CDR3: TGTGCCGGCAAGGGGGCGGGACAGGCAGATACGCAGTATTTT. Translation: CAGKGAGQADTQYF.